The entry below describes one T cell receptor beta chain. This clone was picked up one time. The antigen this receptor binds is unknown. Base qualities are not recorded, but no much larger clone differs from it by a single base. In total, 666 healthy bone marrow donors made up the cohort. At the time of sampling, all cohort members were nominally healthy, though unrecorded immune exposures were likely present. The donor tested CMV seronegative, placing the donor among the roughly 340 seronegative members of the cohort. Each donor provided a peripheral blood sample, and peripheral blood mononuclear cells were used for TCR beta sequencing. The Qiagen DNeasy Blood Extraction Kit was used to extract genomic DNA from the blood cell samples. To prepare the library, the immunoSEQ multiplex PCR assay was applied. The multiplex PCR relied on a mix of 60 forward primers for TCR Vbeta segments and 13 reverse primers for TCR Jbeta segments. The CDR3 region of rearranged TCR beta genes was amplified from genomic DNA by a multiplex PCR assay. Amplified TCR beta libraries were sequenced as 87-base-pair reads on the Illumina HiSeq System. On the authors' methods: A later analysis counted some 74 million unique TCR beta chains across the 600 to 850 repertoires, and 10 million to 11 million of these chains were shared by at least two donors. Raw reads were error-corrected and collapsed into unique sequences with a nearest-neighbor algorithm that merged closely related sequences to remove PCR and sequencing errors. V, D and J gene segments were assigned by aligning CDR3 sequences to IMGT reference sequences. Each retained sequence needed at least a six-nucleotide match to both a V gene segment and a J gene segment. A rearrangement was called productive if the CDR3 had no stop codons and remained in frame with V and J, and every other rearrangement was called non-productive. CDR3 was defined according to IMGT convention as the region running from the second conserved V-encoded cysteine to the conserved J-encoded phenylalanine. The earlier analysis of about 590 of the donors excluded sequences that lacked an unambiguous match to a single V gene segment. In an earlier analysis of 587 of the donors, V segments were called functional above 56.7% productive rearrangements and were called segregating when the between-donor standard deviation exceeded 5%. A statistical classification framework was developed to diagnose cytomegalovirus status using the catalog of TCR beta chain sequences. V and J gene assignment, in a later analysis, came from comparing TCR nucleotide sequences with IMGT/GENE-DB human TR gene sequences. A later analysis assigned CDR3 sequences and most-parsimonious VDJ recombination scenarios with the TCRdist pipeline. In a later analysis, each TCR beta chain was defined by its CDR3 amino acid sequence together with its V-gene family, and reads without a unique V-gene family were excluded. A later analysis removed 592 highly shared, low-generation-probability nucleotide sequences to deal with suspected cross-contamination and a sequencing artifact. In a later analysis, a clonal expansion index was calculated for each public chain from normalized within-repertoire ranks of inferred template counts. A later analysis computed generation probabilities with a VDJ recombination model fitted to out-of-frame rearrangements, and checked the results against IGoR. In a later analysis, TCR-TCR, TCR-HLA and TCR-CMV co-occurrence was scored with hypergeometric tests, and a repertoire-size bias correction was applied to TCR pairs. To estimate false discovery rates, a later analysis permuted the HLA or CMV assignments 20 times. In a later analysis, co-occurring TCRs were grouped using DBSCAN, with TCRdist sequence similarity added in when clustering inside HLA-allele-positive subsets. Repertoires with fewer than 30,000 or more than 120,000 public chains, plus five repertoires with anomalous nucleotide sharing, were excluded from co-occurrence clustering. The table was pulled from immuneACCESS by TCRdb, which kept in-frame rearrangements only. Such tables lose some clones; where checked, under half of the loss comes from unresolved V genes, and the rest has no known cause. Clone size and the V and J calls come from that table; the DNA yielded D and trimming. A total of 110,000 to 150,000 clones appear in this sample, almost 85% of them only once. The top ten clonotypes cover 1.5% to 2.5% of the sample.

The data stem from a study of cytomegalovirus exposure and HLA in healthy donors (dated by TCRdb to about 2017). For the wider study: In an earlier analysis of 587 of the donors, 276 Gb of sequence data and 90 million to 120 million unique TCR beta sequences from about 190 million T cells were reported. The study was designed to test whether signatures of past pathogen exposure could be identified by cataloging public T cell receptors. All discovery cohort repertoires had been generated using a single sequencing platform. Donor age, sex, ethnicity and CMV serostatus were compiled together with the repertoire data. Among around 400 genotyped donors of the cohort, an average of approximately 220,000 unique TCR beta nucleotide sequences was sequenced per donor, of which about 18% were non-productive. The number of typed donors differed by locus: roughly 629-640 for A, B, C, DRB1 and DQB1; some 540 for DQA1; approximately 600 for DPA1; and some 470 for DPB1. Genome-wide SNP genotypes for about 55% of the roughly 670 donors were used in a later genetic analysis, which treated that subset as a discovery cohort. The study used immunosequencing to profile the T cell repertoires of 600 to 850 subjects and linked those repertoires to cytomegalovirus serostatus. An earlier analysis of fewer than 750 of the donors used high-throughput TCR beta sequencing to judge whether each TCR beta V gene segment behaved as functional or pseudogenic. About 300 gigabases of sequencing data and tens of millions of unique TCR sequences were included in an early release covering about 620 HLA-typed donors. Class I and class II HLA loci were covered by the typing at four-digit resolution. Besides the first cohort of roughly 660 subjects, a separate validation cohort made up of 120 different subjects was used. To study patterns of TCR occurrence, a later analysis re-analyzed previously published TCR beta repertoires from 700 or so donors and added high-resolution HLA genotyping. Among the roughly 410 genotyped donors, roughly 80% belonged to the genetic ancestry cluster associated with self-reported Caucasian donors. High-throughput TCR immunosequencing, statistical association of individual TCRs with disease status, and machine learning were combined to predict cytomegalovirus infection status. Rather than drawing on any new phenotypic data, the later analysis identified candidate immune exposures from TCR beta sequences and the way those sequences occurred across donors. Because of strong linkage in the cohort, four or five DR-DQ haplotypes were treated as single units for association and clustering.

Per the germline V gene, SQVTM is the CDR1 and ANQGSEA is the CDR2. The CDR3 goes from the cysteine to the phenylalanine over 13 residues. CDR3 DNA is the only sequence kept; it has 39 bases, read in frame from the first base. V is clipped by 3 bases and J by 3 bases, and the sequence between their germline boundaries is 11 bases long. General findings and caveats noted by the study authors: In a later analysis, HLA-associated TCR beta chains were found to be more clonally expanded and to have lower generation probabilities than equally common non-associated chains. Most TCR sequences were seen in very few donors, while some public TCRs were found in many individuals. According to a later analysis, parvovirus B19, influenza, CMV and Epstein-Barr virus appeared linked to several top co-occurrence clusters. Sequencing depth was assumed to be roughly uniform across donors in the presence/absence analyses, though that assumption may not hold. The cohort was sequenced for TCR beta chains only, and without alpha or paired-chain data the features that could be detected were limited. A cluster of highly shared sequence variants was judged likely to represent a technical artifact of the sequencing pipeline. Linkage disequilibrium might explain the correlated functional status among segregating V segments, but an unknown experimental factor could not be ruled out. In the study, 150 to 200 TCR beta chains were listed as associated with cytomegalovirus. In an earlier analysis of 587 of the donors, most TCR beta V segments appeared in productive rearrangements about 90% or about 30% of the time, broadly matching IMGT annotations. A further reported finding was that TCR beta sequences accurately predicted the HLA-A and HLA-B alleles for most subjects in the first cohort. Because some donors lacked HLA typing at each locus, the association tests relied only on the typed subset. According to a later analysis, most CMV-associated TCR beta chains appeared to be HLA-restricted, and the HLA associations seemed to be driven largely by CMV exposure. According to the authors, the approach could potentially be generalized to other disease states and immunological phenotypes. A later genetic analysis reported fewer N-insertions in productive TCRs among donors in an Asian-associated ancestry cluster than the roughly 700-donor mean. According to a later analysis, TCR association rates differed among HLA loci, with DRB1 alleles showing the most associated TCRs and HLA-C alleles showing the fewest. The only immune exposure information available for the cohort was CMV serostatus. Because counts were too low, under 20 rarely observed V segments, including chromosome 9 orphons, were left out of the earlier analysis of 500 to 650 of the donors. Specific HLA alleles were associated with roughly 16,000 TCR beta sequences at a false discovery rate of 0.05 in a later analysis. V-gene and J-gene trimming of TCR beta chains was associated with a missense DCLRE1C variant in a later genetic analysis, and the association was replicated in an independent cohort. When HLA alleles, especially DR and DQ, strongly co-occurred, attributing TCR associations to individual alleles was difficult. Because the 87-base-pair reads could not distinguish some IMGT-functional V segments, including TRBV6-2 and TRBV6-3, those segments were excluded. In both the original and validation cohorts, the classifier was reported to diagnose cytomegalovirus status with high specificity and sensitivity. In vitro tests confirmed that a few of the cytomegalovirus-associated TCR beta chains recognize cytomegalovirus antigens.

The source is a middle-aged woman in good health and CMV-seronegative. The chain is assembled from TRBV29-1 and TRBJ2-5; the D segment could be TRBD1, given 5 matching bases. Sequencing was performed on PBMCs. CDR3 sequence: CSVDGRAKETQYF. The DNA is TGCAGCGTTGACGGCAGGGCGAAAGAGACCCAGTACTTC. Supplemented by the reference TRBV29-1 and TRBJ2-5 proteins around the CDR3, the complete variable domain is SAVISQKPSRDICQRGTSLTIQCQVDSQVTMMFWYRQQPGQSLTLIATANQGSEATYESGFVIDKFPISRPNLTFSTLTVSNMSPEDSSIYLCSVDGRAKETQYFGPGTRLLVL.